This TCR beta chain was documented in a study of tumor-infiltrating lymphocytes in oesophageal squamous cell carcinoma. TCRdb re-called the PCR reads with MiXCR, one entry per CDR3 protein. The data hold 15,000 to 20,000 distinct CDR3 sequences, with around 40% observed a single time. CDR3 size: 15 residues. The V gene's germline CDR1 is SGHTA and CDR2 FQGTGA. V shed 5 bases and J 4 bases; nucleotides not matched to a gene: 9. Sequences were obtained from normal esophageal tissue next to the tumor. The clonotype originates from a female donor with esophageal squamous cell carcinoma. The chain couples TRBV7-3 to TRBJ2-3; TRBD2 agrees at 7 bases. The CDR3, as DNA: TGTGCCAGCAGCATATCCGGGACTAAAGCAGATACGCAGTATTTT. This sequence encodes CASSISGTKADTQYF.